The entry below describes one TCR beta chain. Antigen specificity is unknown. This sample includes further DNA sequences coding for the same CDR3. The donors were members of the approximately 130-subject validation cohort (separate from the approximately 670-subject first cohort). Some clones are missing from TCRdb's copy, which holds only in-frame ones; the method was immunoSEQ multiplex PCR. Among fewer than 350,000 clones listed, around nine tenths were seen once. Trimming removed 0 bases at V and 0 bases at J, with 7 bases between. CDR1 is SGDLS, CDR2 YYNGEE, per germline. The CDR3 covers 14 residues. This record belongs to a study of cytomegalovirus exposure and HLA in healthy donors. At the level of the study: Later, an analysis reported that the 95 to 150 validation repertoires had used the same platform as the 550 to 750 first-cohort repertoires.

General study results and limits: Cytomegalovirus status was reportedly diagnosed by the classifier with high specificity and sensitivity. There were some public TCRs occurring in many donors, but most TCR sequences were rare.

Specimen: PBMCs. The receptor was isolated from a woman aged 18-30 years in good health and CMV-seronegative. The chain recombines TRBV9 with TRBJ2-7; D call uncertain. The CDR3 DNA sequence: TGTGCCAGCAGCGTAGCTTCCAGCTCCTACGAGCAGTACTTC. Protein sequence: CASSVASSSYEQYF.